These 6 T cell receptor beta chains originate from one sample sequenced in a study of blood T cell repertoires in COVID-19 (dated by TCRdb to 2018 to 2020). Libraries were constructed by the immunoSEQ multiplex PCR assay. Entries here come from immuneACCESS through TCRdb and include only in-frame sequences with V and J called. Some clones fail to appear in such tables; in the studies checked, an unresolved V gene covers under half of the shortfall, and the cause of the remainder is unknown. The sample has 110,000 or so clones on record, around 80% of them singletons. The ten most abundant clones make up more than 4% of the sample. Sequencing was done on a sample of peripheral blood. Receptors were obtained from a human donor in a cohort sampled during active or convalescent COVID-19.

V and J are TRBV14 and TRBJ2-2; 7 bases match TRBD1. The CDR3 contains 16 residues. Germline V gives CDR1 SGHDN, CDR2 FVKESK. J gave up 8 bases and V 4 bases, and 13 bases lay outside the gene matches. As DNA, the CDR3 is TGTGCCAGCAGCCCGGGACAGTATGGGTTTGGAGGGGAGCTGTTTTTT. It yields the protein CASSPGQYGFGGELFF.

This chain uses TRBV30 with TRBJ2-2; D is possibly TRBD1 (6 bases). CDR1 is GTSNPN and CDR2 is SVGIG in the germline V gene (reference sequence). Trimming cost V 4 bases and J 6 bases, with 15 bases left between them. The CDR3 extends over 14 amino acids. The CDR3 here is CAWTGARRAGELFF. Written as DNA, the CDR3 is TGTGCCTGGACAGGGGCGAGGCGGGCCGGGGAGCTGTTTTTT.

The chain couples TRBV19 to TRBJ1-5, with D hard to call. There are 15 residues in the CDR3. CDR1 LNHDA and CDR2 SQIVND come from the germline V gene (reference sequence). The V and J ends lost 9 bases and 3 bases respectively, with 18 bases between them. The CDR3 sequence: CARQKTRETNQPQHF. DNA of the CDR3: TGTGCCAGACAAAAAACTAGGGAGACCAATCAGCCCCAGCATTTT. Filled out from reference TRBV19 and TRBJ1-5, the complete variable domain reads DGGITQSPKYLFRKEGQNVTLSCEQNLNHDAMYWYRQDPGQGLRLIYYSQIVNDFQKGDIAEGYSVSREKKESFPLTVTSAQKNPTAFYLCARQKTRETNQPQHFGDGTRLSIL.

J is TRBJ2-5 and V is TRBV28, with D perhaps matching TRBD2 (5 bases). Germline lookup yields CDR1 MDHEN and CDR2 SYDVKM. The V and J ends lost 2 bases and 1 base respectively, with 11 bases between them. CDR3 size: 15 residues. The CDR3 is CASSLVSSGQETQYF. Here the CDR3 DNA reads TGTGCCAGCAGTTTAGTATCGAGCGGCCAAGAGACCCAGTACTTC.

The V gene is TRBV5-6, the J gene TRBJ2-5, with 7 bases that match TRBD2. CDR1 and CDR2 (germline): SGHDT, YYEEEE. V lost 0 bases to trimming and J lost 5 bases; unmatched junction nucleotides: 7. This CDR3 spans 15 amino acids. In DNA form, the CDR3 reads TGTGCCAGCAGCTTGGAGCGGGGCATCCGGGAGACCCAGTACTTC. This encodes CASSLERGIRETQYF. Full variable domain (outside the CDR3, taken from reference TRBV5-6 and TRBJ2-5): DAGVTQSPTHLIKTRGQQVTLRCSPKSGHDTVSWYQQALGQGPQFIFQYYEEEERQRGNFPDRFSGHQFPNYSSELNVNALLLGDSALYLCASSLERGIRETQYFGPGTRLLVL.

The J gene is TRBJ2-6, the V gene TRBV25-1; a weak D match, TRBD2 (6 bases). The V gene's germline CDR1 is MGHDK and CDR2 SYGVNS. Trimming took off 6 bases at V and 10 bases at J, with 13 bases between the two ends. The CDR3 loop spans 13 amino acids. The chain's CDR3 is CASSKSGENVLTF. CDR3 in DNA: TGTGCCAGCAGCAAATCGGGGGAAAACGTCCTGACTTTC.